Shown below are 7 T cell receptor beta chains from a single sample sequenced in a study of T cell repertoires in cytomegalovirus infection. The antigens of these receptors remain unknown. TCRdb fed the reads into MiXCR, producing one record per CDR3 protein. Counted here are fewer than 1,000,000 distinct CDR3 sequences, around a third occurring once; the ten biggest clones make up roughly an eighth. Sequencing used cultured CD8+ T cells from PBMCs, obtained from culture after CMV antigen stimulation. The receptors were sampled from a human donor in good health (CMV status not recorded). Some clones in this sample may be carry-over from other donors' samples.

The table lists this clonotype with a few counts. The gene calls are TRBV11-1 and TRBJ2-3; the match to TRBD2 covers 9 bases. CDR3 length: 17 residues. V lost 0 bases, J lost 5 bases, and 9 bases stayed unmatched. The germline V gene encodes CDR1 SGHAT and CDR2 FQDESV (reference sequence). In nucleotides, the CDR3 is TGTGCCAGCAGCTTAGCCCCGGGTAGCGGGGGCCGAGATACGCAGTATTTT. Protein sequence: CASSLAPGSGGRDTQYF. The full variable domain, with the rest looked up from reference TRBV11-1 and TRBJ2-3, is EAEVAQSPRYKITEKSQAVAFWCDPISGHATLYWYRQILGQGPELLVQFQDESVVDDSQLPKDRFSAERLKGVDSTLKIQPAELGDSAMYLCASSLAPGSGGRDTQYFGPGTRLTVL.

The V call is TRBV6-1, the J call TRBJ2-3; unclear D gene. The length of the CDR3 is 16 residues. The V end was cut by 2 bases, the J end by 0 bases, with 12 bases between. Germline V lookup: CDR1 MNHNS, CDR2 SASEGT. The CDR3 here is CASSENRASSTDTQYF. The CDR3 nucleotides are TGTGCCAGCAGTGAAAACCGAGCCTCTAGCACAGATACGCAGTATTTT.

This clonotype was counted ten times or more. The chain combines TRBV7-9 with TRBJ2-1; 8 bases are a match to TRBD2. This CDR3 comprises 16 residues. The V gene's germline CDR1 is SEHNR and CDR2 FQNEAQ (reference sequence). Losses at the gene ends were 5 bases for V and 3 bases for J; bases not matched to a gene: 9. The CDR3 coding sequence is TGTGCCAGCAGCCCAGACGGGGGGGACCTCTACAATGAGCAGTTCTTC. It encodes CASSPDGGDLYNEQFF. Supplemented by reference TRBV7-9 and TRBJ2-1, the full variable domain reads DTGVSQNPRHKITKRGQNVTFRCDPISEHNRLYWYRQTLGQGPEFLTYFQNEAQLEKSRLLSDRFSAERPKGSFSTLEIQRTEQGDSAMYLCASSPDGGDLYNEQFFGPGTRLTVL.

This clonotype has a handful of counts. CDR3 in DNA: TGTGCCAGCAGCTTCCTGCCTTCCTACGAGCAGTACTTC. As protein: CASSFLPSYEQYF. The V call is TRBV7-2, the J call TRBJ2-7, with D hard to call. V lost 3 bases and J lost 1, with 7 bases in between. This CDR3 region has 13 residues. Germline CDR1 reads SGHTA; CDR2 reads FQGNSA.

This clonotype was recorded many times. The chain links TRBV7-8 to TRBJ1-4; weak D call: TRBD1 (5 bases). V was pared by 1 base and J by 2 bases, with 14 bases between. From germline, CDR1 is SGHVS and CDR2 FQNEAQ. CDR3 size: 17 residues. CDR3 DNA: TGTGCCAGCAGCTTAGATGGGACCTACCGGACTAATGAAAAACTGTTTTTT. It encodes CASSLDGTYRTNEKLFF. Filled out from reference TRBV7-8 and TRBJ1-4, the complete variable domain reads GAGVSQSPRYKVAKRGQDVALRCDPISGHVSLFWYQQALGQGPEFLTYFQNEAQLDKSGLPSDRFFAERPEGSVSTLKIQRTQQEDSAVYLCASSLDGTYRTNEKLFFGSGTQLSVL.

The V and J genes are TRBV7-6 and TRBJ1-5; 8 bases map to TRBD1. CDR3 size: 16 residues. Per germline, CDR1 SGHVS and CDR2 FNYEAQ. With 4 bases clipped from V and 9 bases from J, the junction kept 14 bases outside the gene matches. This chain's CDR3 is CASSSTSTGGSRPQHF. The DNA for the CDR3 is TGTGCCAGCAGCTCTACCAGCACAGGGGGTTCACGGCCCCAGCATTTT.

This clonotype showed up many times. The V gene is TRBV7-2, the J gene TRBJ2-5, with 7 bases aligning to TRBD2. This CDR3 has 15 amino acids. Losses at the gene ends were 5 bases for V and 0 bases for J; bases not matched to a gene: 6. Germline CDR1 SGHTA, CDR2 FQGNSA. The CDR3 sequence is CASSLLADHQETQYF. Written as DNA, the CDR3 is TGTGCCAGCAGCCTTCTAGCGGACCACCAAGAGACCCAGTACTTC.